This TCR beta chain was retrieved from a study of T cell changes during pregnancy in multiple sclerosis. This clone occurred a few times. Measured with immunoSEQ multiplex PCR; TCRdb has only the in-frame clones, and not every one. Here the sample spans 65,000 to 90,000 clones, about 89% being singletons. The sample in question was peripheral blood, obtained in the first trimester of pregnancy. The sequence was obtained from a female donor with multiple sclerosis, enrolled in a pregnancy study.

The CDR3 region has the DNA TGTGCCAGCAGCTCCGGGGGCTATAATTCACCCCTCCACTTT. It specifies CASSSGGYNSPLHF. This chain links TRBV9 with TRBJ1-6, with D tentatively TRBD1 (5 bases). Trimming took 4 bases from V and 3 from J, leaving 8 bases between them. CDR1 and CDR2 from the germline V gene are SGDLS and YYNGEE. The CDR3 contains 14 residues.